This T cell receptor (beta chain) emerged from a study of T-cell memory formation after mild COVID-19. General study points: Pre-infection memory carried some responding clones, suggesting that cross-reactive memory joined. Day 15 to 85 contracting clones showed balanced CD4/CD8; day 15 to 37 expanders favored CD4+. Mainly CM and EM harbored the contracting CD4+ clones; mainly EMRA harbored the CD8+ ones.

This clonotype was counted a few times. Its antigen remains unknown. Germline CDR1 SQVTM, CDR2 ANQGSEA. V lost 4 bases and J 4 bases, leaving 17 bases between the germline ends. The CDR3 runs to 15 residues. Constant-segment-primed 5'RACE gave TCR alpha and TCR beta cDNA libraries with sample barcodes and UMIs. TCRdb fed the 5' RACE reads into MiXCR, producing one record per CDR3 protein. The sample contains 200,000 to 300,000 distinct CDR3 sequences, approximately 15% of which appear only once. This chain joins TRBV29-1 and TRBJ1-3, with D perhaps TRBD1 (5 bases). This sequence was found in an adult woman who had mild COVID-19 (a few samples of this study predate the infection). Cell type and time point are not known. Input material: PBMCs or a T cell subset sorted from them (not recorded which). The CDR3 sequence: CSVGDGWGSGNTIYF. In DNA, the CDR3 is TGCAGCGTTGGCGATGGCTGGGGGTCGGGAAACACCATATATTTT.